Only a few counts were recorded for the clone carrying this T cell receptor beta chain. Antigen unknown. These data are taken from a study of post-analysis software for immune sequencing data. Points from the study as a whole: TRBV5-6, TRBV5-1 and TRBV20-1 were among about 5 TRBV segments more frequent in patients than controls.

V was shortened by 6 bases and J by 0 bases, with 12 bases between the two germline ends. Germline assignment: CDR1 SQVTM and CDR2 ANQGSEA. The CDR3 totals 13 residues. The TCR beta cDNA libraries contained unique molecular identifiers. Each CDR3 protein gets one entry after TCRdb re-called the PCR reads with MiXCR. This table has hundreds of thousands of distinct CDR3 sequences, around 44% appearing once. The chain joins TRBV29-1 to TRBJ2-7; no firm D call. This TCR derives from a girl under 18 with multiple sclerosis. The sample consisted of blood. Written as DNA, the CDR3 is TGCAGCGTCTGGGAAGCAGCCTCCTACGAGCAGTACTTC. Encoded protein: CSVWEAASYEQYF.